Shown below are 13 T cell receptor beta chains from a single sample sequenced in a study of blood T cell repertoires in COVID-19. Sequencing was performed with immunoSEQ multiplex PCR; in TCRdb, only in-frame clones are kept and a portion is missing. Of 200,000 to 250,000 clones listed, nearly 90% are singletons. The specimen sequenced was peripheral blood. These receptors were obtained from a woman younger than 35 who had recovered from COVID-19.

The chain carries TRBV9 and TRBJ2-7, with 9 bases lining up with TRBD1. In germline, CDR1 is SGDLS, CDR2 YYNGEE. The V gene end was trimmed by 3 bases and the J gene end by 4 bases; junction bases not matched to a gene: 11. CDR3 size: 16 residues. CDR3 sequence reads: CASSALAGTGFYEQYF. The CDR3 DNA reads TGTGCCAGCAGCGCTTTGGCCGGGACAGGGTTTTACGAGCAGTACTTC.

The V call is TRBV6-2 or TRBV6-3, the J call TRBJ2-7; 13 bases fit TRBD2. With 4 bases clipped from V and 2 bases from J, the junction kept 5 bases outside the gene matches. The germline V gene encodes CDR1 MNHEY and CDR2 SVGEGT. The CDR3 totals 16 residues. The CDR3 DNA is TGTGCCAGCAGTTGGACTAGCGGGAGTGTGGCCTACGAGCAGTACTTC. Amino acid sequence: CASSWTSGSVAYEQYF.

The rearrangement uses TRBV28 and TRBJ2-3; 9 nucleotides agree with TRBD1. Trimming took 7 bases from V and 3 from J; bases not matched to a gene: 5. Germline-derived CDR1 and CDR2 are MDHEN and SYDVKM. CDR3 length: 14 amino acids. CDR3 nucleotide sequence: TGTGCCAGCAAAGACAGGGGGAGGACAGATACGCAGTATTTT. Translation: CASKDRGRTDTQYF.

The rearrangement uses TRBV5-1 and TRBJ2-7; 14 bases map to TRBD2. Germline-derived CDR1 and CDR2 are SGHRS and YFSETQ. The CDR3 sequence is 14 residues long. The junction had 3 bases not matched to a gene; V was cut back by 4 bases and J by 6 bases. The CDR3 nucleotides are TGCGCCAGCAGCCCGGGACTAGCGGGAGTCGAGCAGTACTTC. It specifies CASSPGLAGVEQYF. The full variable domain, rest sourced from reference TRBV5-1 and TRBJ2-7, is KAGVTQTPRYLIKTRGQQVTLSCSPISGHRSVSWYQQTPGQGLQFLFEYFSETQRNKGNFPGRFSGRQFSNSRSEMNVSTLELGDSALYLCASSPGLAGVEQYFGPGTRLTVT.

The CDR3 DNA is TGTGCCAGCAGCTTAGGGCTAGCTGAGACCCAGTACTTC. Translated: CASSLGLAETQYF. The gene calls are TRBV7-2 and TRBJ2-5; a possible D gene is TRBD2 (5 bases). The V and J ends lost 1 base and 5 bases respectively, with 8 bases between them. This CDR3 has 13 amino acids. Germline CDR1 reads SGHTA; CDR2 reads FQGNSA. Drawing the rest from reference TRBV7-2 and TRBJ2-5, the complete variable domain is GAGVSQSPSNKVTEKGKDVELRCDPISGHTALYWYRQSLGQGLEFLIYFQGNSAPDKSGLPSDRFSAERTGGSVSTLTIQRTQQEDSAVYLCASSLGLAETQYFGPGTRLLVL.

This chain uses TRBV4-2 with TRBJ1-4; D unclear. Germline values: CDR1 LGHNA, CDR2 YNFKEQ. This CDR3 has 16 residues. V shed 5 bases and J shed 0 bases, with 13 bases lying between them. CDR3 in DNA: TGTGCCAGCAGCTCCAACCCGGGTGCAACTAATGAAAAACTGTTTTTT. Translated, it gives CASSSNPGATNEKLFF.

This clone was seen a handful of times. CDR3 sequence (DNA): TGTGCCAGCAGCCAAGGTTCCAGCGGGGCCTACAATGAGCAGTTCTTC. The encoded protein is CASSQGSSGAYNEQFF. The gene calls are TRBV14 and TRBJ2-1; 7 nucleotides line up with TRBD2. Germline V gene lookup returns CDR1 SGHDN and CDR2 FVKESK. The CDR3 is made up of 16 amino acids. The V segment lost 1 base and the J segment 2 bases; nucleotides outside the gene matches: 5.

The V gene is TRBV11-3, the J gene TRBJ2-2; D is unresolved. Between the trimmed V and J ends, which lost 0 bases and 9 bases, there was a span of 14 bases. Germline-derived CDR1 and CDR2 are SGHNT and YENEEA. The CDR3 extends over 15 amino acids. The CDR3 reads CASSLDTLDPRELFF. The CDR3 bases are TGTGCCAGCAGCTTAGATACTCTAGACCCCCGGGAGCTGTTTTTT.

This sequence joins TRBV13 and TRBJ2-7; TRBD2 matches 10 bases. The CDR3 runs to 16 residues. J lost 2 bases, V lost 0 bases, and 4 bases had no gene match. The germline CDR1 and CDR2 sequences are PRHDT and FYEKMQ (reference sequence). This chain's CDR3 is CASSLGLAGSPYEQYF. CDR3 in DNA: TGTGCCAGCAGCTTAGGACTAGCGGGAAGTCCCTACGAGCAGTACTTC.

The chain recombines TRBV7-2 with TRBJ1-2; 8 bases are shared with TRBD1. Germline V CDR1 and CDR2: SGHTA, FQGNSA. CDR3 length equals 13 residues. The J segment lost 8 bases and the V segment lost 4 bases, leaving 6 bases of the junction unmatched. The CDR3 nucleotides are TGTGCCAGCAGCTACACAGGGGGTGGGGGCTACACCTTC. Translating it yields CASSYTGGGGYTF.

The J gene is TRBJ1-1, the V gene TRBV6-1; 10 bases line up with TRBD1. This CDR3 is built from 14 residues. The V gene end was trimmed by 3 bases and the J gene end by 4 bases; junction bases not matched to a gene: 2. Germline V gene lookup returns CDR1 MNHNS and CDR2 SASEGT. CDR3 protein: CASSETGGPTEAFF. Written as DNA, the CDR3 is TGTGCCAGCAGTGAGACAGGGGGCCCCACTGAAGCTTTCTTT.

The chain uses TRBV10-3 and TRBJ2-7; the match to TRBD1 covers 10 bases. Germline V lookup: CDR1 ENHRY, CDR2 SYGVKD. The CDR3 sequence is 15 residues long. The V segment lost 3 bases and the J segment 5 bases; nucleotides outside the gene matches: 7. The CDR3 reads CAISETDRGLNEQYF. In DNA form, the CDR3 reads TGTGCCATCAGTGAAACCGACAGGGGGCTTAACGAGCAGTACTTC.

This chain joins TRBV2 and TRBJ2-5; 11 positions agree with TRBD2. This CDR3 has 18 amino acids. With V trimmed by 4 bases and J by 2 bases, 12 bases remained unmatched. The V gene's germline CDR1 is SNHLY and CDR2 FYNNEI. CDR3 sequence reads: CASSARLAGLRGQETQYF. The CDR3, as DNA: TGTGCCAGCAGTGCCCGACTAGCGGGACTAAGGGGACAAGAGACCCAGTACTTC.